Listed below are T cell receptor beta chains from one sample, sequenced in a study of Graves' ophthalmopathy and Graves' hyperthyroidism. TCRdb redid the calling of the multiplex PCR reads with MiXCR, one entry per CDR3 protein. The sample records around 600,000 distinct CDR3 sequences, about 41% being singletons. The sequencing sample was made of peripheral blood. The receptors stem from an adult man with Graves' ophthalmopathy. The CDR3 runs from the conserved cysteine through the conserved F or W. A D gene is named only where the DNA matches it firmly. Clone size is not always given. Where it is, it says once, few, many or a class for expanded clones.

d_gene | j_gene | v_gene | abundance | CDR3nt | CDR3aa
TRBD1 | TRBJ1-5 | TRBV3-1 | few | TGTGCCAGCAGCCCGGCGAGGGGGCGGCGACAAAGGGGCAATCAGCCCCAGCATTTT | CASSPARGRRQRGNQPQHF
NA | TRBJ2-6 | TRBV5-4 | NA | TGTGCCAGCACAGACTCCAGAACAGGGCGCTCTGGGGCCAACGTCCTGACTTTC | CASTDSRTGRSGANVLTF
NA | TRBJ1-2 | TRBV14 | NA | TGTGCCAGCAGCCAAGATTTCGCAGGCGGACCCCATCCGTCCTATGGCTACACCTTC | CASSQDFAGGPHPSYGYTF
NA | TRBJ2-6 | TRBV2 | NA | TGTGCCAGCAGTGAAGCGGGGGGGCCTCCAGTCCTGACTTTC | CASSEAGGPPVLTF
TRBD1 | TRBJ1-4 | TRBV25-1 | NA | TGTGCCAGCAGTTTACGCTGGACAGGAAAACTGTTTTTT | CASSLRWTGKLFF
TRBD2 | TRBJ2-7 | TRBV11-2 | NA | TGTGCCAGCAGCTTTTCGGGGGGGGCGAGTGGAAACGAGCAGTACTTC | CASSFSGGASGNEQYF
NA | TRBJ1-1 | TRBV2 | NA | TGTGCCAGCTCACCACCCAGTTGGAACACTGAAGCTTTCTTT | CASSPPSWNTEAFF
TRBD1 | TRBJ1-1 | TRBV10-3 | NA | TGTGCCTCAGTCCCGGGACAGGGGGCGGAAGCTTTCTTT | CASVPGQGAEAFF
NA | TRBJ1-2 | TRBV6-5 | many | TGTGCCAGCAGGCCCGGGCAGGTCCATGGCTACACCTTC | CASRPGQVHGYTF
NA | TRBJ2-7 | TRBV10-3 | NA | TGTGCCATCAGTGAGACGGGACGCAGCTACGAGCAGTACTTC | CAISETGRSYEQYF
TRBD2 | TRBJ2-3 | TRBV19 | NA | TGTGCCAGTAGCACCGGGACTAGCGGAGCAGATACGCAGTATTTT | CASSTGTSGADTQYF
TRBD1 | TRBJ2-7 | TRBV5-1 | many | TGTGCCAGCAGCCTCGGACAGGGGGTGCACGAGCAGTACTTC | CASSLGQGVHEQYF
NA | TRBJ2-5 | TRBV19 | NA | TGTGCCAGTAGTGGCCCCGCCGGAGTATACGGGGCGATCGGGGAGACCCAGTACTTC | CASSGPAGVYGAIGETQYF
NA | TRBJ2-5 | TRBV9 | many | TGTGCCAGCAGCGTTAGTGCGGGAAAAGAGACCCAGTACTTC | CASSVSAGKETQYF
NA | TRBJ2-7 | TRBV9 | NA | TGTGCCAGCAGCGCCCACCCAGGGATGGAGCAGTACTTC | CASSAHPGMEQYF
TRBD1 | TRBJ1-6 | TRBV10-3 | NA | TGTGCCATCAGGGGGACAGGGGCTTCACCCCTCCACTTT | CAIRGTGASPLHF
TRBD1 | TRBJ2-7 | TRBV5-1 | NA | TGCGCCAGCAGCTTGACAGGGGGCGTCTCCTACGAGCAGTACTTC | CASSLTGGVSYEQYF
TRBD1 | TRBJ2-6 | TRBV19 | NA | TGTGCCAGTAGTGTACAGGGGGCGCCGACTGAAGCTTTC | CASSVQGAPTEAF
NA | TRBJ2-3 | TRBV2 | few | TGTGCCAGCACTCAGCGGACTAGCACAGATACGCAGTATTTT | CASTQRTSTDTQYF
NA | TRBJ1-4 | TRBV2 | many | TGTGCCAGCAGTAGGGAGTGGAATGAAAAACTGTTTTTT | CASSREWNEKLFF
NA | TRBJ2-7 | TRBV15 | many | TGTGCCACCAGCAGAGATCTCGGGCGGGAGCAGTACTTC | CATSRDLGREQYF
NA | TRBJ1-2 | TRBV4-2 | many | TGTGCCAGCAGCCAAGAGGGGAGCGGCTACACCTTC | CASSQEGSGYTF
TRBD1 | TRBJ1-5 | TRBV2 | NA | TGTGCCAGCAGTAAGGGACAGGTTAGCAATCAGCCCCAGCATTTT | CASSKGQVSNQPQHF
NA | TRBJ2-7 | TRBV7-2 | NA | TGTGCCAGCTCATCCCGACAGTTTGAGGACGAGCAGTACTTC | CASSSRQFEDEQYF
TRBD2 | TRBJ2-7 | TRBV4-3 | NA | TGCGCCAGCAGCCAAGATTTGGCTAGCGGGTTCTACGAGCAGTACTTC | CASSQDLASGFYEQYF
NA | TRBJ2-1 | TRBV10-3 | NA | TGTGCCATCAGTTACTCTCCGGGGGATGAGCAGTTCTTC | CAISYSPGDEQFF
NA | TRBJ2-7 | TRBV7-9 | NA | TGTGCCAGCAGCTCCTCAGGGGAGCGGGAAAACGAGCAGTACTTC | CASSSSGERENEQYF
NA | TRBJ1-1 | TRBV11-1 | NA | TGTGCCAGCAGCGTTGATATGCGCGGTATGAACACTGAAGCTTTCTTT | CASSVDMRGMNTEAFF
NA | TRBJ1-5 | TRBV2 | NA | TGTGCCAGCAGCCAAGATCTTCCAGAAGCGAGCAATCAGCCCCAGCATTTT | CASSQDLPEASNQPQHF
NA | TRBJ2-2 | TRBV6-1 | NA | TGTGCCAGCTTGTTCCCCCTGGGGGCTACCGGGGAGCTGTTTTTT | CASLFPLGATGELFF
NA | TRBJ1-3 | TRBV10-3 | many | TGTGCCATCAGCCGTTCTGATTCTGGAAACACCATATATTTT | CAISRSDSGNTIYF
NA | TRBJ1-2 | TRBV29-1 | few | TGCAGCGTTGAAGGCAGCTCTGGAAACACCTTC | CSVEGSSGNTF
TRBD1 | TRBJ2-7 | TRBV12-3/TRBV12-4 | many | TGTGCCAGCAGGGACAGGGGGCTTGGCGAGCAGTACTTC | CASRDRGLGEQYF
TRBD2 | TRBJ2-5 | TRBV9 | NA | TGTGCCAGCAGCGACAGACTAGCGGGAGGAGCGGAGACCCAGTACTTC | CASSDRLAGGAETQYF
NA | TRBJ2-3 | TRBV12-3/TRBV12-4 | NA | TGTGCCAGCAGTTTAAGGTTAAATACGCAGTATTTT | CASSLRLNTQYF
NA | TRBJ1-1 | TRBV20-1 | NA | TGCAGTGCTAGAACCCTAGGAGGGAACACTGAAGCTTTCTTT | CSARTLGGNTEAFF
NA | TRBJ2-7 | TRBV19 | many | TGTGCCAGTAGTATGGAGTGGAGGGACGAGCAGTACTTC | CASSMEWRDEQYF
NA | TRBJ2-7 | TRBV29-1 | once | TGCAGCGTTGAAGGGGCGGGCGAGCAGTACTTC | CSVEGAGEQYF
TRBD2 | TRBJ2-6 | TRBV4-3 | many | TGCGCCAGCAGCCAGTACAGCGGGGGTGGGGCCAACGTCCTGACTTTC | CASSQYSGGGANVLTF
NA | TRBJ1-5 | TRBV10-2 | NA | TGCGCCAGCAGTGAGGGCGGGACTAGCGGCTACGAGCATTTT | CASSEGGTSGYEHF
TRBD1 | TRBJ2-5 | TRBV19 | NA | TGTGCCAGTAGTATAGTAGGGACAGGGGGAGAGACCCAGTACTTC | CASSIVGTGGETQYF
NA | TRBJ2-5 | TRBV20-1 | many | TGCAGTGCTAGAGAAATGGGGCAAGAGACCCAGTACTTC | CSAREMGQETQYF